This T cell receptor beta chain was observed in a study of beta chain features in type 1 diabetes. In the study overall: Examined across all samples were almost 110 million sorted cells.

Sorting of CD4+ naive, central memory, regulatory and stem cell-like memory cells was performed via CD45RO/CCR7/CD25/CD127/CD95/CD27. V dropped 0 bases and J dropped 5 bases, with 6 bases sitting between them. The CDR3 is 13 amino acids. Germline assignment: CDR1 ENHRY and CDR2 SYGVKD. Expressed TCRB transcripts were sequenced because the isolated RNA had all been reverse transcribed beforehand. Approximately 3.5 million reads per sample on average were obtained from naive, central memory and regulatory T cell samples. Libraries were prepared by immunoSEQ multiplex PCR; TCRdb keeps only in-frame clonotypes and omits some of them. The table lists about 200,000 clones, roughly a tenth of them singletons. The sample holds many counts of this clone.

The clonotype originates from a man between 18 and 35 years old in good health. Sequencing was done on a sample of central memory CD4+ T cells from blood. The genes are TRBV10-3 and TRBJ2-3; either TRBD1 or TRBD2 may fit D (5 bases each). The CDR3 nucleotides are TGTGCCATCAGTGAGTCGGGGGAAGATACGCAGTATTTT. Translation gives CAISESGEDTQYF.